Here is one T cell receptor (beta chain) with its context. Its antigen is not identified. The authors loaded around 190 ng DNA, about 30,000 T cell genomes, into sorted-subset replicate PCRs. Source study methods: Junction-only immunoSEQ sequences carried no quality scores, so filtering differed. This table comes from immunoSEQ multiplex PCR, and its TCRdb copy is limited to in-frame clones, with some not included. The V and J calls and clone size are taken from that table; D and trimming were inferred from the DNA. Found here are more than 2 million clones, less than 95% of them singletons; the top ten hold 0.85% to 1.3%. The data derive from a study of shared clonotypes between healthy human individuals. V lost 5 bases and J lost 6, with 1 base in between. The CDR3 sequence is 8 residues long. The germline V gene has CDR1 GTSNPN and CDR2 SVGIG (reference sequence). Positively selected for CCR7, the CD45RO-negative cells used as naive CD8 cells excluded terminally differentiated effector memory CD45RA+ cells. The donors, healthy adults who were HIV-negative, had experienced no recent acute infections or vaccinations.

Whole-study findings and limits: On the whole, naive subsets had larger estimated richness than memory subsets had.

The genes are TRBV30 and TRBJ1-2, with unresolved D. This receptor was obtained from a man younger than 35 in good health. The sample taken for sequencing was naive CD8+ T cells sorted from blood. CDR3 in amino acids: CAWDGYTF. The CDR3 nucleotides are TGTGCCTGGGATGGCTACACCTTC.